This T cell receptor (beta chain) was documented in a study of tumor-infiltrating lymphocytes in primary liver carcinoma. Each 20-30 mg portion of unsorted bulk tissue served as the source for co-extraction of RNA and DNA. Starting from approximately 500 ng of total RNA, TCR beta cDNA was produced with a primer in the constant region. ARM-PCR, slightly modified, supplied the TCR beta libraries through three nested multiplex PCR rounds. TCRdb re-called the multiplex PCR reads through MiXCR, storing one row per CDR3 protein. The data show about 190,000 distinct CDR3 sequences, around 85% seen once. The source of this sequence is a man in his forties with primary liver carcinoma and hepatitis B virus infection. The sequenced material came from tumor tissue from primary liver carcinoma.

DNA of the CDR3: TGCGCCAGCAGCCCCCGGACTACCGGGAGCGCAAATACGCAGTATTTT. Translated, it gives CASSPRTTGSANTQYF. The rearrangement uses TRBV5-1 and TRBJ2-3, with TRBD2 as a possible D gene (6 bases). The CDR3 consists of 16 residues. V shed 4 bases and J shed 7 bases, with 22 bases lying between them. Per germline, CDR1 SGHRS and CDR2 YFSETQ.